This is a list of T cell receptor beta chains from one sample in a study of blood T cell repertoires in COVID-19. The repertoire was sequenced with immunoSEQ multiplex PCR; TCRdb's copy has only in-frame clones and lacks some. Of 250,000 to 350,000 clones in the sample, roughly 86% are singletons; the top ten hold around 10%. Sequencing used peripheral blood. Receptors originate from a woman aged 25 to 39 with COVID-19, enrolled during active disease. Both conserved end residues are part of each CDR3. The order of the fields is clone size, J gene, D gene, V gene, CDR3 protein, CDR3 DNA. A D gene is named only where the DNA matches it firmly. Rows may omit the clone size; those that give it use once, few, many or a size class.

once TRBJ2-5 TRBD2 TRBV7-3 CASSSGLAGALGNQETQYF TGTGCCAGCAGCTCCGGACTAGCGGGAGCTTTGGGCAACCAAGAGACCCAGTACTTC
. TRBJ2-7 TRBD2 TRBV7-2 CASSLGLASGEQYF TGTGCCAGCAGCTTAGGACTAGCTTCGGGCGAGCAGTACTTC
. TRBJ2-1 TRBD2 TRBV7-9 CASSHTSGSSYNEQFF TGTGCCAGCAGCCATACTAGCGGGAGCTCCTACAATGAGCAGTTCTTC
. TRBJ2-7 TRBD2 TRBV27 CASSLAGVTYEQYF TGTGCCAGCAGTTTAGCGGGAGTCACCTACGAGCAGTACTTC
. TRBJ2-1 . TRBV2 CASSEIQGHNEQFF TGTGCCAGCAGTGAAATTCAGGGGCACAATGAGCAGTTCTTC
. TRBJ1-1 TRBD1 TRBV4-1 CASSQGQPNTEAFF TGCGCCAGCAGCCAGGGACAGCCGAACACTGAAGCTTTCTTT
. TRBJ2-4 TRBD1 TRBV19 CASTPDRGRNIQYF TGTGCCAGTACCCCGGACAGGGGGAGGAACATTCAGTACTTC
. TRBJ2-2 . TRBV5-1 CASSLIRGADTGELFF TGCGCCAGCAGCTTGATCCGAGGCGCCGATACCGGGGAGCTGTTTTTT
. TRBJ1-1 TRBD1 TRBV28 CASSLGRKGAPFTEAFF TGTGCCAGCAGTTTAGGAAGGAAGGGGGCCCCGTTCACTGAAGCTTTCTTT
. TRBJ1-3 TRBD1 TRBV5-1 CASSLGFRTGALSFSGNTIYF TGCGCCAGCAGCTTGGGATTTCGAACAGGGGCGCTCTCCTTCTCTGGAAACACCATATATTTT
. TRBJ1-5 . TRBV6-5 CASSTEGYSNQPQHF TGTGCCAGCAGCACCGAGGGCTATAGCAATCAGCCCCAGCATTTT
few TRBJ1-5 . TRBV2 CASTGREIQPQHF TGTGCCAGCACCGGACGGGAGATCCAGCCCCAGCATTTT
. TRBJ2-7 TRBD2 TRBV6-1 CASSGPGTSGAYEQYF TGTGCCAGCAGTGGTCCCGGGACTAGCGGAGCCTACGAGCAGTACTTC
. TRBJ2-7 . TRBV1 CTTNGVRDPYEQYF TGCACCACGAACGGCGTGCGGGACCCCTACGAGCAGTACTTC
. TRBJ1-1 . TRBV19 CASSPPDRSNTEAFF TGTGCCAGTAGTCCACCGGACAGAAGTAACACTGAAGCTTTCTTT
. TRBJ1-2 . TRBV24-1 CATSDRSGESHYGYTF TGTGCCACCAGTGATCGTAGCGGGGAATCTCACTATGGCTACACCTTC
. TRBJ2-7 TRBD1 TRBV2 CASTLGQGPPSEQYF TGTGCCAGCACCCTTGGACAGGGGCCCCCGAGCGAGCAGTACTTC
. TRBJ2-7 . TRBV7-2 CASSFKRESSYEQYF TGTGCCAGCAGCTTCAAGCGAGAGAGCTCCTACGAGCAGTACTTC
once TRBJ1-1 . TRBV28 CASSFSIDTTEAFF TGTGCCAGCAGTTTTTCGATAGACACCACTGAAGCTTTCTTT
. TRBJ2-5 TRBD2 TRBV19 CASRTSGSGETQYF TGTGCCAGTAGGACTAGCGGGAGTGGAGAGACCCAGTACTTC
. TRBJ1-5 . TRBV23-1 CAEPLLDQPQHF TGCGCCGAGCCCCTCCTAGATCAGCCCCAGCATTTT
once TRBJ2-1 TRBD2 TRBV4-1 CASSQGGLAVHNEQFF TGCGCCAGCAGCCAAGGCGGGCTAGCGGTACACAATGAGCAGTTCTTC
. TRBJ1-6 . TRBV27 CASSLSGRAGSPLHF TGTGCCAGCAGTTTATCTGGTCGGGCCGGGAGTCCCCTCCACTTT
. TRBJ1-6 . TRBV7-2 CASSLGGTGGSPLHF TGTGCCAGCAGCTTAGGGGGCACGGGCGGTTCACCCCTCCACTTT
. TRBJ2-7 TRBD1 TRBV9 CASSVGAGTGPWYEQYF TGTGCCAGCAGCGTAGGGGCCGGGACAGGGCCTTGGTACGAGCAGTACTTC
. TRBJ1-2 . TRBV5-6 CASRETADYTF TGTGCCAGCAGGGAGACAGCTGACTACACCTTC
few TRBJ1-1 TRBD1 TRBV7-9 CASSARQGANTEAFF TGTGCCAGCAGCGCTCGACAGGGGGCGAACACTGAAGCTTTCTTT
. TRBJ2-5 TRBD2 TRBV5-4 CASSLNLGGGPGETQYF TGTGCCAGCAGCTTGAACCTGGGGGGGGGACCGGGAGAGACCCAGTACTTC
. TRBJ2-6 . TRBV9 CASSPGISGANVLTF TGTGCCAGCAGCCCCGGGATCTCTGGGGCCAACGTCCTGACTTTC
. TRBJ2-7 . TRBV7-3 CASSYTGGDEQYF TGTGCCAGCAGCTATACAGGGGGGGACGAGCAGTACTTC
. TRBJ1-1 . TRBV4-1 CASSQDRGSTEAFF TGCGCCAGCAGCCAAGATAGAGGGAGCACTGAAGCTTTCTTT
once TRBJ2-2 . TRBV2 CASSDVGAGELFF TGTGCCAGCAGTGACGTGGGAGCCGGGGAGCTGTTTTTT
few TRBJ2-1 . TRBV9 CASSAGGSGHYNEQFF TGTGCCAGCAGCGCAGGAGGTAGCGGCCACTACAATGAGCAGTTCTTC
. TRBJ1-5 . TRBV12-3/TRBV12-4 CASRSEEYQPQHF TGTGCCAGCCGATCAGAAGAATATCAGCCCCAGCATTTT
. TRBJ2-2 . TRBV4-2 CASSQDQPDTGELFF TGTGCCAGCAGCCAAGATCAACCGGACACCGGGGAGCTGTTTTTT
. TRBJ1-2 TRBD1 TRBV30 CAWQADRGLGYGYTF TGTGCCTGGCAAGCGGACAGGGGGCTAGGCTATGGCTACACCTTC
. TRBJ2-3 . TRBV27 CASSSIDTQYF TGTGCCAGCAGTAGCATAGATACGCAGTATTTT
. TRBJ2-5 . TRBV7-2 CASSAEVASLTQYF TGTGCCAGCAGCGCGGAGGTGGCCTCGCTGACCCAGTACTTC
. TRBJ2-7 TRBD1 TRBV28 CASRILGTGRREQYF TGTGCCAGCAGGATCTTGGGGACAGGGCGTCGCGAGCAGTACTTC
. TRBJ2-3 TRBD1 TRBV24-1 CATSEPGTDTDTQYF TGTGCCACCAGTGAGCCAGGGACAGACACAGATACGCAGTATTTT
. TRBJ2-3 . TRBV5-1 CASLTGLRSTDTQYF TGCGCCAGCCTTACAGGGCTCAGGAGCACAGATACGCAGTATTTT
. TRBJ2-5 . TRBV9 CASSVPRGAGDQETQYF TGTGCCAGCAGCGTACCGCGGGGAGCGGGCGACCAAGAGACCCAGTACTTC
. TRBJ2-1 TRBD2 TRBV18 CASSSGLGNEQFF TGTGCCAGCTCATCGGGACTAGGCAATGAGCAGTTCTTC
. TRBJ2-1 TRBD2 TRBV3-1/TRBV3-2 CASSPRRSGFPQMGCYNEQFF TGTGCCAGCAGCCCCCGCCGTAGCGGGTTCCCCCAAATGGGTTGCTACAATGAGCAGTTCTTC
. TRBJ2-3 TRBD1 TRBV6-2/TRBV6-3 CASNPGQLTDTQYF TGTGCCAGCAACCCGGGACAGCTCACAGATACGCAGTATTTT
. TRBJ1-5 TRBD1 TRBV12-3/TRBV12-4 CASRRQGNQPQHF TGTGCCAGCAGGCGACAGGGGAATCAGCCCCAGCATTTT
. TRBJ2-3 . TRBV20-1 CSASVGQALGADTQYF TGCAGTGCTAGTGTAGGACAAGCCCTTGGGGCAGATACGCAGTATTTT
. TRBJ2-5 TRBD2 TRBV24-1 CATSDSLAGTETQYF TGTGCCACCAGTGATTCTCTAGCGGGAACGGAGACCCAGTACTTC
. TRBJ2-3 . TRBV9 CASSARWDSGYMTDTQYF TGTGCCAGCAGCGCGAGGTGGGACAGCGGGTATATGACGGATACGCAGTATTTT